This T cell receptor (beta chain) was documented in a study of control samples from healthy donors and cancer patients. Clones were read by immunoSEQ multiplex PCR, and TCRdb kept only the in-frame ones, dropping some. The sample has about 160,000 clones; about 94% are singletons. Trimming cost V 6 bases and J 0 bases, with 7 bases left between them. This CDR3 spans 13 amino acids. CDR1 MNHEY and CDR2 SVGAGI come from the germline V gene. The TCR was taken from a middle-aged woman in good health. The chain employs TRBV6-5 and TRBJ2-3; D is ambiguous. Input material: blood. This chain's CDR3 is CASSYTSTDTQYF. CDR3 nucleotides: TGTGCCAGCAGCTATACTAGCACAGATACGCAGTATTTT.